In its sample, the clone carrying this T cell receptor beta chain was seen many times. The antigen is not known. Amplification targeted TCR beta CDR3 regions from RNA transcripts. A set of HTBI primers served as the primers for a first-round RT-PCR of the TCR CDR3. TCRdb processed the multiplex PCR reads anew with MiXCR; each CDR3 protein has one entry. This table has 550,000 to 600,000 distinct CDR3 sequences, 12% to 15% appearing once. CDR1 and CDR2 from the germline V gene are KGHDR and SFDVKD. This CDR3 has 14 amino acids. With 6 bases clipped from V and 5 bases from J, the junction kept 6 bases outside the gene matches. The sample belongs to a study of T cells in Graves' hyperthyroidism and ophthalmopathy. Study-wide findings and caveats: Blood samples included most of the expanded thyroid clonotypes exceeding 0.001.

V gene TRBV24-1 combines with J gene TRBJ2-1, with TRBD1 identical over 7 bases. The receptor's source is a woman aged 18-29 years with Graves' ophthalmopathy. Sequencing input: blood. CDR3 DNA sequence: TGTGCCACCAGTTGGGACAGCCAGAACAATGAGCAGTTCTTC. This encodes CATSWDSQNNEQFF.